The next 28 T cell receptor beta chains were all read from a single sample in a study of blood T cell repertoires in COVID-19. Sequenced by immunoSEQ multiplex PCR; TCRdb stores in-frame clones only, minus some. The sample has under 150,000 clones; 80% are singletons. The sample was peripheral blood. These receptors all stem from a human donor in a cohort sampled during active COVID-19.

This clone was counted once. At one boundary the junction diverges from the germline segment, which might be a read error. The genes are TRBV5-1 and TRBJ1-2, with D maybe TRBD1 (5 bases). The CDR3 is made up of 11 amino acids. CDR1 is SGHRS, CDR2 YFSETQ, per germline. CDR3 region: CASSLSQEWVF. DNA of the CDR3: TGCGCCAGCAGCTTGTCACAGGAGTGGGTCTTC.

The chain employs TRBV10-3 and TRBJ2-3; TRBD2 matches 7 bases. The V gene's germline CDR1 is ENHRY and CDR2 SYGVKD. The CDR3 covers 14 residues. Trimming cost V 10 bases and J 4 bases; bases outside gene matches: 11. The chain's CDR3 is CASMDPRGADTQYF. The CDR3 DNA sequence: TGTGCCAGCATGGACCCCCGGGGGGCAGATACGCAGTATTTT.

The chain uses TRBV9 and TRBJ1-2, with D possibly matching TRBD1 (5 bases). Germline V CDR1 and CDR2: SGDLS, YYNGEE. The V end was cut by 4 bases, the J end by 0 bases, with 19 bases between. The CDR3 totals 17 residues. CDR3 sequence: CASSPTDSLPANYGYTF. As DNA, the CDR3 is TGTGCCAGCAGCCCTACTGACAGCCTCCCAGCTAACTATGGCTACACCTTC.

The genes are TRBV7-2 and TRBJ2-2; possible D gene TRBD1, 5 bases. The V and J ends lost 1 base and 4 bases respectively, with 16 bases between them. This CDR3 contains 17 residues. Germline V CDR1 and CDR2: SGHTA, FQGNSA. This CDR3 is CASSLGLMTQGTGELFF. The CDR3 DNA sequence: TGTGCCAGCAGCTTAGGTCTGATGACCCAGGGCACCGGGGAGCTGTTTTTT.

This clone turned up a few times. The V call is TRBV6-2 or TRBV6-3, the J call TRBJ2-1; D perhaps matches TRBD1 (6 bases). The V end was cut by 3 bases, the J end by 9 bases, with 12 bases between. The length of the CDR3 is 13 residues. Germline CDR1 MNHEY, CDR2 SVGEGT. CDR3 sequence: CASSYNRALEQFF. The DNA of the CDR3 is TGTGCCAGCAGTTATAACAGGGCGCTTGAGCAGTTCTTC.

The V and J genes are TRBV5-4 and TRBJ1-4; D possibly corresponds to TRBD1 (5 bases). The CDR3 totals 13 residues. Deletions cut 3 bases from V and 7 bases from J, with 10 bases between. Germline CDR1 is SGHNT and CDR2 is YYREEE (reference sequence). The DNA of the CDR3 is TGTGCCAGCAGCTGGTTGGGGGGTGAAAAACTGTTTTTT. Amino acids: CASSWLGGEKLFF.

CDR3 bases: TGTGCCTGGTCGCGGCGATACGAGCAGTACTTC. Translation gives CAWSRRYEQYF. The V and J genes are TRBV30 and TRBJ2-7; D gene unclear. The V end was cut by 5 bases, the J end by 4 bases, with 9 bases between. The germline CDR1 and CDR2 sequences are GTSNPN and SVGIG (reference sequence). The length of the CDR3 is 11 residues.

The chain is built from TRBV2 and TRBJ1-3; possible D gene TRBD1, 5 bases. The CDR3 spans 15 residues. The V end was cut by 4 bases, the J end by 4 bases, with 14 bases between. CDR1 is SNHLY and CDR2 is FYNNEI in the germline V gene. DNA for the CDR3: TGTGCCAGCAGTGTGGGGGGTTCGGGAGGAAACACCATATATTTT. Residues: CASSVGGSGGNTIYF.

This clone was detected a few times. The chain combines TRBV9 with TRBJ2-2, with 8 bases identical to TRBD1. V was pared by 2 bases and J by 2 bases, with 2 bases of the junction left unmatched. CDR3 length: 15 residues. Germline V gives CDR1 SGDLS, CDR2 YYNGEE. The CDR3 sequence: CASSVTGGNTGELFF. The CDR3 DNA follows: TGTGCCAGCAGCGTTACAGGGGGTAACACCGGGGAGCTGTTTTTT.

This chain uses TRBV7-8 with TRBJ2-7, with TRBD2 matching 10 bases. Germline assignment: CDR1 SGHVS and CDR2 FQNEAQ. The CDR3 covers 16 residues. The ends lost 10 bases at V and 1 base at J; junction bases unmatched: 13. CDR3 sequence reads: CATQPRSGRDSYEQYF. CDR3 DNA sequence: TGTGCCACCCAGCCCCGCAGCGGGAGGGATTCCTACGAGCAGTACTTC.

This clone turned up a few times. The V and J genes are TRBV30 and TRBJ1-1; 9 bases match TRBD1. The ends lost 2 bases at V and 1 base at J; junction bases unmatched: 2. CDR3 length: 14 residues. CDR1 and CDR2 (germline): GTSNPN, SVGIG (reference sequence). The CDR3 bases are TGTGCCTGGAGTAAGGACAGGGGGAACACTGAAGCTTTCTTT. Amino acids: CAWSKDRGNTEAFF.

The J gene is TRBJ2-1, the V gene TRBV11-2, with 9 bases identical to TRBD2. J gave up 6 bases and V 1 base, and 7 bases lay outside the gene matches. Germline CDR1 is SGHAT and CDR2 is FQNNGV. The CDR3 is made up of 16 amino acids. This CDR3 is CASSLGALAGLNEQFF. The CDR3 DNA reads as TGTGCCAGCAGCTTAGGGGCCCTAGCGGGGCTCAATGAGCAGTTCTTC.

The chain combines TRBV29-1 with TRBJ1-2; D is ambiguous. This CDR3 has 13 amino acids. The V gene's germline CDR1 is SQVTM and CDR2 ANQGSEA. V was pared by 5 bases and J by 1 base, with 11 bases between. The CDR3 is CSVQEQFNYGYTF. The DNA for the CDR3 is TGCAGCGTTCAGGAACAGTTTAACTATGGCTACACCTTC.

The V and J genes are TRBV7-2 and TRBJ2-1; 8 bases fit TRBD1. The V and J ends lost 0 bases and 5 bases, in that order; junction bases with no gene match: 6. There are 16 residues in the CDR3. Germline V lookup: CDR1 SGHTA, CDR2 FQGNSA. The CDR3 protein is CASSLADRVWNNEQFF. The CDR3 DNA reads TGTGCCAGCAGCTTAGCGGACAGGGTCTGGAACAATGAGCAGTTCTTC.

The V and J genes are TRBV7-9 and TRBJ1-1; weak D call: TRBD1 (5 bases). Between the trimmed V and J ends, which lost 3 bases and 11 bases, there was a span of 16 bases. CDR1 and CDR2 (germline): SEHNR, FQNEAQ (reference sequence). CDR3 length equals 13 residues. The CDR3 DNA reads TGTGCCAGCAGCTTTCAATTAGGGGAGGCCGCTTTCTTT. Translating it yields CASSFQLGEAAFF.

The chain links TRBV18 to TRBJ1-1; D is possibly TRBD1 (6 bases). The germline CDR1 and CDR2 sequences are KGHSH and LQKENI. The germline V and J ends were trimmed by 3 bases and 4 bases, with 18 bases remaining between them. This CDR3 contains 16 residues. The CDR3 is CASSPRDTPGSTEAFF. The CDR3 coding sequence is TGTGCCAGCTCACCCAGGGACACCCCTGGAAGCACTGAAGCTTTCTTT. Full variable domain (missing parts from reference TRBV18 and TRBJ1-1): NAGVMQNPRHLVRRRGQEARLRCSPMKGHSHVYWYRQLPEEGLKFMVYLQKENIIDESGMPKERFSAEFPKEGPSILRIQQVVRGDSAAYFCASSPRDTPGSTEAFFGQGTRLTVV.

The rearrangement links TRBV3-1 (or the pseudogene TRBV3-2) to TRBJ2-3; D possibly corresponds to TRBD1 (7 bases). This CDR3 is built from 15 residues. The V and J ends lost 5 bases and 1 base respectively, with 13 bases between them. Germline CDR1 LGHDT, CDR2 YNNKEL (reference sequence). Written as DNA, the CDR3 is TGTGCCAGCAGCTCAGGGGGGTTCGGCACAGATACGCAGTATTTT. This sequence encodes CASSSGGFGTDTQYF.

J is TRBJ2-1 and V is TRBV5-5; perhaps TRBD2 as D (5 bases). Germline V lookup: CDR1 SGHKS, CDR2 YYEKEE (reference sequence). The germline V and J ends were trimmed by 6 bases and 0 bases, with 19 bases remaining between them. The CDR3 spans 17 residues. The CDR3 nucleotides are TGTGCCAGCATCCTACGAATAGCGTTAAGCTCCTACAATGAGCAGTTCTTC. Protein product: CASILRIALSSYNEQFF.

The rearrangement joins TRBV12-3 or TRBV12-4 to TRBJ1-2; possibly TRBD1 for D (6 bases). V lost 4 bases and J 14 bases, leaving 20 bases between the germline ends. The CDR3 length is 13 residues. The CDR3 protein is CASSSRTVERLTF. The CDR3 DNA reads as TGTGCCAGCAGTTCAAGGACAGTTGAACGTCTGACCTTC.

This chain links TRBV30 with TRBJ1-6, with a possible D match to TRBD1 (6 bases). CDR3 length: 14 amino acids. Germline V gene data show CDR1 as GTSNPN and CDR2 as SVGIG (reference sequence). V dropped 5 bases and J dropped 4 bases, with 12 bases sitting between them. In DNA, the CDR3 is TGTGCCTGGGGCTATCAGGGGTATAATTCACCCCTCCACTTT. Protein product: CAWGYQGYNSPLHF.

This chain uses TRBV20-1 with TRBJ1-2; unclear D gene. Trimming cost V 5 bases and J 0 bases, with 4 bases left between them. CDR3 length: 11 amino acids. Germline V lookup: CDR1 DFQATT, CDR2 SNEGSKA (reference sequence). The CDR3 sequence: CSASTNYGYTF. In DNA, the CDR3 is TGCAGTGCTTCTACTAACTATGGCTACACCTTC.

The chain links TRBV7-9 to TRBJ2-7, with TRBD1 matching 8 bases. V lost 5 bases and J lost 6; bases outside the gene matches: 6. The CDR3 consists of 13 residues. Germline CDR1 SEHNR, CDR2 FQNEAQ (reference sequence). The CDR3 reads CASSKRTGREQYF. In nucleotides, the CDR3 is TGTGCCAGCAGCAAACGGACAGGGCGCGAGCAGTACTTC.

The chain carries TRBV3-1 (or the pseudogene TRBV3-2) and TRBJ1-2, with a weak D call TRBD1 (5 bases). Trimming stripped 2 bases from V and 8 bases from J, with 15 bases between. The germline V gene encodes CDR1 LGHDT and CDR2 YNNKEL (reference sequence). CDR3 length: 14 residues. The CDR3 spells CASSQTVRGRGYTF. As DNA, the CDR3 is TGTGCCAGCAGCCAAACGGTACGGGGGAGAGGCTACACCTTC.

The rearrangement joins TRBV19 to TRBJ1-1; a possible D gene is TRBD1 (5 bases). This CDR3 has 15 amino acids. Trimming removed 7 bases from V and 4 bases from J, with 19 bases in between. Germline CDR1 LNHDA, CDR2 SQIVND (reference sequence). The CDR3 DNA reads TGTGCCAGTATCCCTCCGGGGGGTATGCGCACTGAAGCTTTCTTT. Translated: CASIPPGGMRTEAFF.

This chain links TRBV25-1 with TRBJ1-4; D might be TRBD1 (5 bases). Germline V gene sequence: CDR1 MGHDK, CDR2 SYGVNS. The CDR3 runs 17 residues. V was shortened by 4 bases and J by 8 bases, with 23 bases between the two germline ends. The CDR3 sequence is CASSGGPGVKTGEKLFF. The CDR3 region has the DNA TGTGCCAGCAGTGGCGGACCGGGGGTCAAGACGGGAGAAAAACTGTTTTTT.

This sequence joins TRBV5-8 and TRBJ1-1; a weak D match, TRBD1 (5 bases). The V end lost 2 bases, the J end lost 3 bases, and 14 bases lay between the germline ends. This CDR3 spans 15 amino acids. In germline, CDR1 is SGHTS, CDR2 YDEGEE. The CDR3 is CASSFKGRRYTEAFF. The CDR3 DNA reads as TGTGCCAGCAGCTTCAAGGGGAGGAGGTACACTGAAGCTTTCTTT.

The rearrangement joins TRBV9 to TRBJ2-1, with 12 bases lining up with TRBD2. This CDR3 is built from 17 residues. Germline-derived CDR1 and CDR2 are SGDLS and YYNGEE. Unmatched junction bases numbered 7, after V lost 1 base and J lost 5 bases. The CDR3 nucleotides are TGTGCCAGCAGCGTAAGCTCCAGGACTAGCGGGGACAATGAGCAGTTCTTC. Its protein is CASSVSSRTSGDNEQFF.

The rearrangement joins TRBV19 to TRBJ1-4, with D perhaps matching TRBD1 (5 bases). V was clipped by 8 bases and J by 3 bases, with 22 bases between them. The CDR3 is made up of 17 amino acids. Germline V lookup: CDR1 LNHDA, CDR2 SQIVND (reference sequence). CDR3 sequence reads: CASGAGSEGLANEKLFF. CDR3 DNA sequence: TGTGCCAGTGGAGCCGGGAGTGAGGGGCTGGCTAATGAAAAACTGTTTTTT.